Below, 20 T cell receptor beta chains from the same sample are listed, as sequenced in a study of T cell changes during pregnancy in multiple sclerosis. Only in-frame clones appear in the TCRdb table, and some are missing; sequencing was by immunoSEQ multiplex PCR. The table shows 85,000 to 90,000 clones, with approximately 93% occurring only once. The sample consisted of peripheral blood, taken after pregnancy. Receptor source: a female donor in good health, enrolled as a control in a pregnancy study.

The chain has TRBV19 and TRBJ2-7; 11 nucleotides line up with TRBD2. Per the germline V gene, CDR1 is LNHDA and CDR2 is SQIVND (reference sequence). V was pared by 5 bases and J by 4 bases, with 7 bases of the junction left unmatched. This CDR3 is built from 15 residues. CDR3 sequence reads: CASSAATSGSYEQYF. In nucleotides, the CDR3 is TGTGCCAGTAGTGCCGCCACTAGCGGGAGTTACGAGCAGTACTTC. Filled out from reference TRBV19 and TRBJ2-7, the complete variable domain reads DGGITQSPKYLFRKEGQNVTLSCEQNLNHDAMYWYRQDPGQGLRLIYYSQIVNDFQKGDIAEGYSVSREKKESFPLTVTSAQKNPTAFYLCASSAATSGSYEQYFGPGTRLTVT.

This clone was counted a single time. The V and J genes are TRBV7-9 and TRBJ2-7; tentatively, D is TRBD1 (5 bases). This CDR3 spans 12 amino acids. Trimming removed 3 bases from V and 4 bases from J, with 7 bases in between. CDR1 SEHNR and CDR2 FQNEAQ come from the germline V gene (reference sequence). CDR3 loop: CASSFGAYEQYF. The CDR3, as DNA: TGTGCCAGCAGCTTTGGGGCTTACGAGCAGTACTTC.

The rearrangement uses TRBV19 and TRBJ1-5; 10 bases match TRBD1. V was clipped by 7 bases and J by 0 bases; unmatched bases: 6. This CDR3 has 16 amino acids. Germline V gene data show CDR1 as LNHDA and CDR2 as SQIVND (reference sequence). The CDR3 sequence: CASTRDRGYSNQPQHF. The CDR3 nucleotides are TGTGCCAGTACCCGGGACAGGGGTTATAGCAATCAGCCCCAGCATTTT.

CDR3: CASSLSREANTGELFF. CDR3 sequence (DNA): TGCGCCAGCAGCTTGTCGCGGGAGGCGAACACCGGGGAGCTGTTTTTT. The chain has TRBV5-1 and TRBJ2-2; 8 nucleotides match TRBD2. This CDR3 spans 16 amino acids. J gave up 0 bases and V 1 base, and 2 bases lay outside the gene matches. Germline CDR1 SGHRS, CDR2 YFSETQ.

V is TRBV28 and J is TRBJ2-7, with TRBD2 matching 7 bases. Unmatched junction bases numbered 8, after V lost 7 bases and J lost 2 bases. CDR1 and CDR2 from the germline V gene are MDHEN and SYDVKM. This CDR3 is 14 amino acids long. CDR3 sequence: CASNSGGRTYEQYF. DNA of the CDR3: TGTGCCAGCAATTCGGGGGGAAGGACCTACGAGCAGTACTTC. Full variable domain (outside the CDR3, taken from reference TRBV28 and TRBJ2-7): DVKVTQSSRYLVKRTGEKVFLECVQDMDHENMFWYRQDPGLGLRLIYFSYDVKMKEKGDIPEGYSVSREKKERFSLILESASTNQTSMYLCASNSGGRTYEQYFGPGTRLTVT.

This chain links TRBV7-9 with TRBJ1-4, with D perhaps TRBD1 (5 bases). CDR1 is SEHNR and CDR2 is FQNEAQ in the germline V gene (reference sequence). This CDR3 is 16 amino acids long. The V and J ends lost 4 bases and 8 bases respectively, with 20 bases between them. CDR3 region: CASSSYRTTRKEKLFF. CDR3 DNA sequence: TGTGCCAGCAGCTCCTACAGGACTACCCGAAAGGAAAAACTGTTTTTT.

CDR3 sequence: CASSVDPGQGARNEQYF. Here the CDR3 DNA reads TGTGCCAGCAGCGTCGATCCGGGACAGGGGGCGCGAAACGAGCAGTACTTC. The V call is TRBV5-4, the J call TRBJ2-7; 12 nucleotides match TRBD1. Germline V CDR1 and CDR2: SGHNT, YYREEE (reference sequence). Trimming took 4 bases from V and 5 from J; bases not matched to a gene: 13. The CDR3 totals 17 residues. Supplemented by reference TRBV5-4 and TRBJ2-7, the full variable domain reads ETGVTQSPTHLIKTRGQQVTLRCSSQSGHNTVSWYQQALGQGPQFIFQYYREEENGRGNFPPRFSGLQFPNYSSELNVNALELDDSALYLCASSVDPGQGARNEQYFGPGTRLTVT.

This clone was recorded only once. The rearrangement uses TRBV18 and TRBJ2-7; 9 nucleotides match TRBD1. V lost 3 bases to trimming and J lost 6 bases; unmatched junction nucleotides: 3. The germline V gene has CDR1 KGHSH and CDR2 LQKENI. The length of the CDR3 is 13 residues. For the CDR3, the DNA is TGTGCCAGCTCACCCGACAGGGGGAGCGAGCAGTACTTC. Translation gives CASSPDRGSEQYF. Together with reference TRBV18 and TRBJ2-7, the CDR3 gives the full variable domain: NAGVMQNPRHLVRRRGQEARLRCSPMKGHSHVYWYRQLPEEGLKFMVYLQKENIIDESGMPKERFSAEFPKEGPSILRIQQVVRGDSAAYFCASSPDRGSEQYFGPGTRLTVT.

The CDR3 protein is CASSLEGDYEQYF. The CDR3 DNA reads as TGTGCCAGCAGCTTAGAGGGCGACTACGAGCAGTACTTC. The chain combines TRBV11-2 with TRBJ2-7, with no clear D. The V and J ends lost 0 bases and 3 bases respectively, with 6 bases between them. The CDR3 totals 13 residues. Germline V lookup: CDR1 SGHAT, CDR2 FQNNGV.

V usage is TRBV19 and J usage is TRBJ2-3, with 9 bases that match TRBD2. The CDR3 has 15 residues. From germline, CDR1 is LNHDA and CDR2 SQIVND (reference sequence). Germline trimming cut 7 bases from V and 4 bases from J; bases unmatched to any gene: 9. The CDR3 region is CASTVSGSRADTQYF. CDR3 nucleotide sequence: TGTGCCAGTACCGTTAGCGGGAGTAGGGCAGATACGCAGTATTTT.

This sequence joins TRBV28 and TRBJ1-1; 9 nucleotides line up with TRBD1. Germline V gene lookup returns CDR1 MDHEN and CDR2 SYDVKM. This CDR3 region has 14 residues. V shed 2 bases, J shed 8 bases, and the junction held 6 bases outside the gene matches. The CDR3 loop is CASSLTGQGIEAFF. The DNA of the CDR3 is TGTGCCAGCAGTTTAACCGGACAGGGGATCGAAGCTTTCTTT.

This clone appeared once. This chain connects TRBV28 to TRBJ2-5; TRBD1 matches 10 bases. The V segment lost 6 bases and the J segment 2 bases; nucleotides outside the gene matches: 12. Germline V gene sequence: CDR1 MDHEN, CDR2 SYDVKM. The CDR3 spans 17 residues. The CDR3 nucleotides read TGTGCCAGCAGCCCTGGGACAGGGGACCGGAGACAAGAGACCCAGTACTTC. Translated, it gives CASSPGTGDRRQETQYF.

The chain recombines TRBV14 with TRBJ2-3; 7 positions agree with TRBD2. The J segment lost 3 bases and the V segment lost 5 bases, leaving 2 bases of the junction unmatched. CDR3 length: 13 residues. Germline CDR1 is SGHDN and CDR2 is FVKESK. The CDR3 loop reads CASSSGLTDTQYF. The DNA of the CDR3 is TGTGCCAGCAGCTCGGGACTAACAGATACGCAGTATTTT.

This clone was recorded only once. V gene TRBV4-2 combines with J gene TRBJ2-7; D not resolved. CDR1 and CDR2 (germline): LGHNA, YNFKEQ. V lost 2 bases and J 2 bases, leaving 13 bases between the germline ends. The CDR3 runs 15 residues. The CDR3 DNA reads as TGTGCCAGCAGCCAATACGGAGAAGAAGCCTACGAGCAGTACTTC. It codes for CASSQYGEEAYEQYF.

This clone was seen once. The CDR3 DNA is TGTGCCAGCAGTTTGGCCGGGACACCCGCTTACGAGCAGTACTTC. As protein: CASSLAGTPAYEQYF. The V gene is TRBV27, the J gene TRBJ2-7; the D gene is possibly TRBD1 (6 bases). Germline CDR1 reads MNHEY; CDR2 reads SMNVEV (reference sequence). Trimming took off 3 bases at V and 4 bases at J, with 16 bases between the two ends. CDR3 length: 15 amino acids.

The rearrangement links TRBV2 to TRBJ2-7; the match to TRBD2 covers 11 bases. With V trimmed by 7 bases and J by 3 bases, 8 bases remained unmatched. CDR3 length: 15 amino acids. Germline CDR1 SNHLY, CDR2 FYNNEI. CDR3 sequence reads: CASTGASGRIYEQYF. The DNA for the CDR3 is TGTGCCAGCACCGGGGCTAGCGGGAGGATCTACGAGCAGTACTTC. The whole variable domain, remainder taken from reference TRBV2 and TRBJ2-7, is EPEVTQTPSHQVTQMGQEVILRCVPISNHLYFYWYRQILGQKVEFLVSFYNNEISEKSEIFDDQFSVERPDGSNFTLKIRSTKLEDSAMYFCASTGASGRIYEQYFGPGTRLTVT.

The chain employs TRBV7-9 and TRBJ2-3; 10 bases agree with TRBD2. Trimming at V came to 4 bases and at J to 0 bases, leaving 4 bases not matched to a gene. Germline CDR1 is SEHNR and CDR2 is FQNEAQ (reference sequence). This CDR3 comprises 16 residues. In DNA form, the CDR3 reads TGTGCCAGCAGCTCCGGACTAGCGGCGAGCACAGATACGCAGTATTTT. Translated, it gives CASSSGLAASTDTQYF.

The rearrangement joins TRBV5-6 to TRBJ2-7; 10 positions match TRBD2. Per the germline V gene, CDR1 is SGHDT and CDR2 is YYEEEE. The CDR3 sequence is 15 residues long. V lost 4 bases to trimming and J lost 1 base; unmatched junction nucleotides: 5. CDR3 sequence (DNA): TGTGCCAGCAGCGGTAGCGGGAGGCGGTCCTACGAGCAGTACTTC. Amino acid sequence: CASSGSGRRSYEQYF.

The V and J genes are TRBV10-3 and TRBJ2-5; TRBD2 matches 9 bases. Germline V gene lookup returns CDR1 ENHRY and CDR2 SYGVKD. The V and J ends lost 5 bases and 10 bases, in that order; junction bases with no gene match: 17. This CDR3 has 16 residues. CDR3 coding DNA: TGTGCCATCAGTCGAGTGGTGAGCGGGAGGAGTGATGACCAGTACTTC. It codes for CAISRVVSGRSDDQYF.

The rearrangement joins TRBV4-1 to TRBJ1-2; 8 bases match TRBD1. The germline CDR1 and CDR2 sequences are MGHRA and YSYEKL. The CDR3 runs 17 residues. V shed 3 bases and J 3 bases; nucleotides not matched to a gene: 12. CDR3 region: CASSQVETGTGYYGYTF. CDR3 in DNA: TGCGCCAGCAGCCAGGTCGAAACCGGGACAGGATACTATGGCTACACCTTC.